These 21 T cell receptor beta chains were all obtained from the same sample, sequenced in a study of early T cells in non-severe SARS-CoV-2 infection (dated by TCRdb to the early 2020s). Receptor amplification or capture employed 5' RACE. TCRdb lists the instrument as NextSeq 500. TCRdb's own reprocessing of the public reads used fastp at Q25 and MiXCR and kept productive beta chains. Identical CDR3 protein sequences are pooled into one entry, listed with their most common genes and DNA. The sample table contains some 66,000 distinct CDR3 sequences; only one count was recorded for over 10% of them. The ten largest make up 4% to 6% of the sample. Sequenced material: whole blood. These receptors originate from an adult who was a healthcare worker with PCR-confirmed SARS-CoV-2 infection or an uninfected control (not recorded which).

The chain links TRBV7-9 to TRBJ2-2; TRBD2 aligns across 10 bases. The CDR3 contains 16 residues. V lost 5 bases to trimming and J lost 5 bases; unmatched junction nucleotides: 8. Germline values: CDR1 SEHNR, CDR2 FQNEAQ (reference sequence). CDR3 sequence (DNA): TGTGCCAGCAGCCCTCTAGCGGGAGTCTGGACCGGGGAGCTGTTTTTT. It yields the protein CASSPLAGVWTGELFF. The full variable domain, rest sourced from reference TRBV7-9 and TRBJ2-2, is DTGVSQNPRHKITKRGQNVTFRCDPISEHNRLYWYRQTLGQGPEFLTYFQNEAQLEKSRLLSDRFSAERPKGSFSTLEIQRTEQGDSAMYLCASSPLAGVWTGELFFGEGSRLTVL.

This clonotype was observed a few times. The genes are TRBV28 and TRBJ2-1; TRBD2 aligns across 13 bases. Trimming cost V 4 bases and J 7 bases; bases outside gene matches: 4. Per germline, CDR1 MDHEN and CDR2 SYDVKM. The CDR3 has 15 residues. CDR3 sequence: CASSSGTSGNNEQFF. In nucleotides, the CDR3 is TGTGCCAGCAGTTCCGGGACTAGCGGGAATAATGAGCAGTTCTTC.

This clonotype was counted a few times. V is TRBV12-3 or TRBV12-4 and J is TRBJ1-2, with a weak D call TRBD1 (6 bases). The V gene lost 7 bases and the J gene lost 4 bases, with 19 bases spanning the gap. This CDR3 is 15 amino acids long. The CDR3 coding sequence is TGTGCCAGCACCATTTTCCGGGGGGCGACCTATGGCTACACCTTC. It translates to CASTIFRGATYGYTF.

This clonotype was seen more than once but under ten times. The J gene is TRBJ1-1, the V gene TRBV29-1; weak D call: TRBD1 (6 bases). The CDR3 loop spans 13 amino acids. Trimming pared 6 bases from V and 1 base from J, leaving 12 bases between. Germline CDR1 is SQVTM and CDR2 is ANQGSEA. The DNA for the CDR3 is TGCAGCGTCAAGTCGACAGGGAACACTGAAGCTTTCTTT. Translation: CSVKSTGNTEAFF.

CDR3 amino acids: CSVTGTVSYEQYF. DNA of the CDR3: TGCAGCGTCACCGGGACAGTCTCCTACGAGCAGTACTTC. The rearrangement joins TRBV29-1 to TRBJ2-7; TRBD1 agrees at 7 bases. This CDR3 is 13 amino acids long. Losses at the gene ends were 6 bases for V and 0 bases for J; bases not matched to a gene: 5. In germline, CDR1 is SQVTM, CDR2 ANQGSEA.

Many counts were recorded for this clonotype. The gene calls are TRBV7-2 and TRBJ2-1; 8 bases agree with TRBD2. V lost 4 bases, J lost 10 bases, and 9 bases stayed unmatched. The length of the CDR3 is 14 residues. The V gene's germline CDR1 is SGHTA and CDR2 FQGNSA. The CDR3 loop is CASSSSGSVREQFF. The CDR3 DNA follows: TGTGCCAGCAGCTCTAGCGGGTCAGTTAGGGAGCAGTTCTTC.

Note on this clonotype: A read error may explain this, as a much larger clone is one base away. V gene TRBV12-3 or TRBV12-4 combines with J gene TRBJ2-7; D is uncertain. The CDR3 extends over 11 amino acids. The germline V and J ends were trimmed by 4 bases and 3 bases, with 4 bases remaining between them. The CDR3, as DNA: TGTGCCAGCAGTTCCCTCTACGAGCAGTACTTC. This codes for CASSSLYEQYF.

Ten or more counts support this clonotype. V is TRBV6-2 or TRBV6-3 and J is TRBJ1-1, with D uncertain. The CDR3 runs 13 residues. V was shortened by 8 bases and J by 1 base, with 11 bases between the two germline ends. Looked up from germline, CDR1 is MNHEY and CDR2 is SVGEGT. The DNA of the CDR3 is TGTGCCAGCTCTTCCCTACCGAACACTGAAGCTTTCTTT. Protein sequence: CASSSLPNTEAFF.

This chain joins TRBV20-1 and TRBJ2-3; D remains unclear. Germline V gene lookup returns CDR1 DFQATT and CDR2 SNEGSKA (reference sequence). This CDR3 contains 13 residues. V was pared by 6 bases and J by 5 bases, with 15 bases between. The CDR3 DNA is TGCAGTGCCGCCAAAACCACGGGAGATACGCAGTATTTT. It codes for CSAAKTTGDTQYF.

The rearrangement links TRBV7-2 to TRBJ2-3, with 12 bases fitting TRBD2. V lost 2 bases to trimming and J lost 11 bases; unmatched junction nucleotides: 20. The germline V gene has CDR1 SGHTA and CDR2 FQGNSA. The CDR3 is 19 amino acids. The chain's CDR3 is CASSLLAGGRQGPNVRQYF. The DNA for the CDR3 is TGTGCCAGCAGCTTACTAGCGGGAGGGCGGCAAGGCCCAAACGTCCGGCAGTATTTT. The whole variable domain, remainder taken from reference TRBV7-2 and TRBJ2-3, is GAGVSQSPSNKVTEKGKDVELRCDPISGHTALYWYRQSLGQGLEFLIYFQGNSAPDKSGLPSDRFSAERTGGSVSTLTIQRTQQEDSAVYLCASSLLAGGRQGPNVRQYFGPGTRLTVL.

The chain employs TRBV12-3 or TRBV12-4 and TRBJ2-7; D is uncertain. V lost 5 bases, J lost 0 bases, and 11 bases lay in between. The CDR3 has 14 residues. In nucleotides, the CDR3 is TGTGCCAGCAGTGACCTGGCGAGCTCCTACGAGCAGTACTTC. Protein product: CASSDLASSYEQYF.

The chain is built from TRBV29-1 and TRBJ2-3; D is unresolved. The germline CDR1 and CDR2 sequences are SQVTM and ANQGSEA. CDR3 size: 14 residues. V was trimmed by 7 bases and J by 1 base, leaving 15 bases between them. This chain's CDR3 is CSAGSPRGTDTQYF. The CDR3 nucleotides read TGCAGCGCCGGATCACCTCGGGGCACAGATACGCAGTATTTT.

This clonotype was seen only a few times. In DNA, the CDR3 is TGTGCCACCAGCAGGGGGAGGGGACAGGGGTACACTGAAGCTTTCTTT. This gives the protein CATSRGRGQGYTEAFF. This chain uses TRBV15 with TRBJ1-1, with 10 bases matching TRBD1. Germline trimming cut 3 bases from V and 3 bases from J; bases unmatched to any gene: 7. The CDR3 has 16 residues. In germline, CDR1 is LNHNV, CDR2 YYDKDF (reference sequence).

This clonotype was seen many times. V is TRBV13 and J is TRBJ2-5; 7 nucleotides agree with TRBD1. J was trimmed by 6 bases and V by 4 bases; bases with no gene match: 8. The CDR3 length is 14 residues. Germline CDR1 is PRHDT and CDR2 is FYEKMQ (reference sequence). CDR3 region: CASSSSGGEKTQYF. The CDR3 DNA is TGTGCCAGCAGCTCCTCAGGGGGTGAGAAGACCCAGTACTTC.

The gene calls are TRBV2 and TRBJ1-4; no firm D call. Trimming removed 3 bases at V and 8 bases at J, with 10 bases between. CDR1 and CDR2 from the germline V gene are SNHLY and FYNNEI. The CDR3 spans 13 residues. The CDR3 coding sequence is TGTGCCAGCAGTGAGACCTCGGTCGAAAAACTGTTTTTT. Its translation is CASSETSVEKLFF.

CDR3 bases: TGTGCCAGCTCACCAGGGGACTCCTACGAGCAGTACTTC. This translates into CASSPGDSYEQYF. V is TRBV18 and J is TRBJ2-7; no clear D gene. Trimming removed 2 bases at V and 0 bases at J, with 5 bases between. The CDR3 runs 13 residues. Per the germline V gene, CDR1 is KGHSH and CDR2 is LQKENI.

V gene TRBV6-6 combines with J gene TRBJ2-3, with 10 positions matching TRBD2. The CDR3 spans 16 residues. Germline V gene sequence: CDR1 MNHNY, CDR2 SVGAGI (reference sequence). Germline trimming cut 2 bases from V and 4 bases from J; bases unmatched to any gene: 6. For the CDR3, the DNA is TGTGCCAGCAGTTACCTTAAGCGGGAGGGTGCAGATACGCAGTATTTT. This translates into CASSYLKREGADTQYF.

This clonotype was seen ten or more times. The chain combines TRBV11-2 with TRBJ2-1; 11 positions agree with TRBD2. The V gene's germline CDR1 is SGHAT and CDR2 FQNNGV. The trim removed 7 bases at V and 9 bases at J, leaving 8 bases unmatched. The CDR3 has 14 amino acids. The DNA for the CDR3 is TGTGCCAGCAACATGGGACTAGCGGTCACTGAGCAGTTCTTC. This sequence encodes CASNMGLAVTEQFF.

The CDR3 is CASSQLIGDTEAFF. The DNA for the CDR3 is TGTGCCAGCAGCCAGTTGATAGGGGACACTGAAGCTTTCTTT. The chain is built from TRBV3-1 and TRBJ1-1; D possibly corresponds to TRBD1 (5 bases). Trimming took 3 bases from V and 3 from J, leaving 11 bases between them. The V gene's germline CDR1 is LGHDT and CDR2 YNNKEL (reference sequence). The CDR3 has 14 amino acids. Combining the CDR3 with reference TRBV3-1 and TRBJ1-1 gives the whole variable domain DTAVSQTPKYLVTQMGNDKSIKCEQNLGHDTMYWYKQDSKKFLKIMFSYNNKELIINETVPNRFSPKSPDKAHLNLHINSLELGDSAVYFCASSQLIGDTEAFFGQGTRLTVV.

This clonotype was seen many times. The chain couples TRBV7-9 to TRBJ2-7, with 10 nucleotides matching TRBD1. V was clipped by 4 bases and J by 6 bases; unmatched bases: 9. This CDR3 is built from 15 residues. CDR1 is SEHNR, CDR2 FQNEAQ, per germline (reference sequence). CDR3 region: CASSSRDRGASEQYF. For the CDR3, the DNA is TGTGCCAGCAGCTCCCGGGACAGGGGTGCCTCCGAGCAGTACTTC.

The chain joins TRBV5-1 to TRBJ2-7; 7 nucleotides agree with TRBD1. V lost 4 bases, J lost 2 bases, and 12 bases stayed unmatched. Germline CDR1 is SGHRS and CDR2 is YFSETQ. This CDR3 is 16 amino acids long. This chain's CDR3 is CASSRSLGTEAYEQYF. CDR3 in DNA: TGCGCCAGCAGCCGATCCCTCGGGACAGAGGCCTACGAGCAGTACTTC.